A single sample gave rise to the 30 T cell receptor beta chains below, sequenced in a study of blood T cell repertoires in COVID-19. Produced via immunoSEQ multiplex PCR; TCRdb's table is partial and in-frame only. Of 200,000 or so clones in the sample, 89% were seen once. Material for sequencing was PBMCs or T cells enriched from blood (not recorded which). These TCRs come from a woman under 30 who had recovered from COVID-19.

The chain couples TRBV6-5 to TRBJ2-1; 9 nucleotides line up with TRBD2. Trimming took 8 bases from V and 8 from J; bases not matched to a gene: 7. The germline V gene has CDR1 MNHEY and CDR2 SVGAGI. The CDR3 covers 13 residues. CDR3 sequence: CASCQRGVYEQFF. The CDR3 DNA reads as TGTGCCAGCTGTCAGCGGGGGGTCTATGAGCAGTTCTTC.

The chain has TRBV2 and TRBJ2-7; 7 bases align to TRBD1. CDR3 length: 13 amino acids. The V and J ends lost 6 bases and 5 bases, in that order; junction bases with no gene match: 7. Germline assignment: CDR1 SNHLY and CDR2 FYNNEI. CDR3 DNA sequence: TGTGCCAGCAGCCCAGACAGGGAGAACGAGCAGTACTTC. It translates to CASSPDRENEQYF.

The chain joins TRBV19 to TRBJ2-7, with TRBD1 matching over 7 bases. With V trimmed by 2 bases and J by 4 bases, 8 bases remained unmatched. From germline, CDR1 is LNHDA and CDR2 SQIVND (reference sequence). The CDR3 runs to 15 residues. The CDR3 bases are TGTGCCAGTAGTATAAACGCAGGGGGAGATTACGAGCAGTACTTC. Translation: CASSINAGGDYEQYF.

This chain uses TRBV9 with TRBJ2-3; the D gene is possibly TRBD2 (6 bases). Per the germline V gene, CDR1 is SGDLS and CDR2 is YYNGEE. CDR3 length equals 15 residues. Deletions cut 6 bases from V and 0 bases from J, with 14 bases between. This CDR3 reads CASTFAGGSTDTQYF. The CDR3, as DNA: TGTGCCAGCACCTTTGCTGGGGGGAGCACAGATACGCAGTATTTT.

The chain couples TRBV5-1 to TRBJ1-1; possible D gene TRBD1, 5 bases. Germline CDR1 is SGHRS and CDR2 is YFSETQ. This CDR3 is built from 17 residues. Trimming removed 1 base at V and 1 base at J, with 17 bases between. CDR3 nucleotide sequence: TGCGCCAGCAGCTTGCTGGGAAAAATAGGACAGAACACTGAAGCTTTCTTT. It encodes CASSLLGKIGQNTEAFF.

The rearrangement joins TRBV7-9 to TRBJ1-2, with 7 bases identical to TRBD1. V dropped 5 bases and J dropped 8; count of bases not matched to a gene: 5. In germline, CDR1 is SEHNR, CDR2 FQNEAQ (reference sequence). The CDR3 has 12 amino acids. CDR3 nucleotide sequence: TGTGCCAGCAGCCCGACAGGGTTCGGCTACACCTTC. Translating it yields CASSPTGFGYTF.

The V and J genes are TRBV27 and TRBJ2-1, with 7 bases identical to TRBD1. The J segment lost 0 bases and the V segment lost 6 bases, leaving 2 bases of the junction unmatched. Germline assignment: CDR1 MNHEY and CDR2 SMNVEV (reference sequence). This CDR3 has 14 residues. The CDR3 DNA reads TGTGCCAGCAGCGCAGGGGGCTCCTACAATGAGCAGTTCTTC. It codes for CASSAGGSYNEQFF.

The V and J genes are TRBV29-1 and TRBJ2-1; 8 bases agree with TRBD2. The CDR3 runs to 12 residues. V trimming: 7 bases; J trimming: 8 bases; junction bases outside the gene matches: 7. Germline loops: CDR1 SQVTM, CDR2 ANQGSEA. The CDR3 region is CSARPGGHEQFF. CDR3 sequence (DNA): TGCAGCGCCCGACCGGGGGGGCATGAGCAGTTCTTC.

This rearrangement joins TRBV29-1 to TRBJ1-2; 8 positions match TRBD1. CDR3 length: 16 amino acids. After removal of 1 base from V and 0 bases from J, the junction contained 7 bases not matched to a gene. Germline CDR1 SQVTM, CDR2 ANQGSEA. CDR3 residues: CSVEGGQGEANYGYTF. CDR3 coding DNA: TGCAGCGTTGAAGGAGGACAGGGCGAAGCTAACTATGGCTACACCTTC.

The CDR3: CASSLTGRNEQFF. The CDR3 coding sequence is TGTGCCAGCAGTTTGACAGGGAGAAATGAGCAGTTCTTC. This chain joins TRBV12-3 or TRBV12-4 and TRBJ2-1; 7 bases line up with TRBD1. The CDR3 consists of 13 residues. V dropped 3 bases and J dropped 7; count of bases not matched to a gene: 3.

This CDR3 is CASSEPAAGFQETQYF. CDR3 DNA sequence: TGTGCCAGCAGTGAACCCGCAGCGGGGTTCCAAGAGACCCAGTACTTC. The chain recombines TRBV25-1 with TRBJ2-5; 7 bases match TRBD2. The CDR3 extends over 16 amino acids. The germline V gene encodes CDR1 MGHDK and CDR2 SYGVNS. With 2 bases clipped from V and 1 base from J, the junction kept 7 bases outside the gene matches.

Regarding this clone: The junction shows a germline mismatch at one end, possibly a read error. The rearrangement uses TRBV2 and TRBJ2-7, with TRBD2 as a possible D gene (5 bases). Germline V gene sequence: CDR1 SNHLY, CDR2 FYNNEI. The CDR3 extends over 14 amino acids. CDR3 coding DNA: TGTGCCAGCAGTTCTGACCCTTTGGGAGAAACGAGGGACTTC. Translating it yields CASSSDPLGETRDF.

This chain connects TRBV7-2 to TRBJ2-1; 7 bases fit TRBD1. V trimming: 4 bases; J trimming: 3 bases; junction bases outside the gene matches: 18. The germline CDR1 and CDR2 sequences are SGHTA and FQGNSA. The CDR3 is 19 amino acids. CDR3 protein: CASSSQIYRDRNYYNEQFF. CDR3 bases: TGTGCCAGCAGCTCACAAATATACCGGGACAGAAATTACTACAATGAGCAGTTCTTC.

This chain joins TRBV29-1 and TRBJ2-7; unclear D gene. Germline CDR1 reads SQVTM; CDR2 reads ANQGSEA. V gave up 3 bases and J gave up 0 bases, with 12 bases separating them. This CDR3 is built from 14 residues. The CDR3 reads CSVDSYPPSYEQYF. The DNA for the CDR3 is TGCAGCGTTGACTCCTACCCCCCCTCCTACGAGCAGTACTTC.

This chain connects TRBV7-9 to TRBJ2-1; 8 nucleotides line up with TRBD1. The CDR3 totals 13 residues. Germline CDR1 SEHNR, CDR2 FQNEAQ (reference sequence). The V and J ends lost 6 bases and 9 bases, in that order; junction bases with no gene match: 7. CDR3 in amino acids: CASRPTDRGEQFF. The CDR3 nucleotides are TGTGCCAGCAGACCGACTGACAGGGGTGAGCAGTTCTTC.

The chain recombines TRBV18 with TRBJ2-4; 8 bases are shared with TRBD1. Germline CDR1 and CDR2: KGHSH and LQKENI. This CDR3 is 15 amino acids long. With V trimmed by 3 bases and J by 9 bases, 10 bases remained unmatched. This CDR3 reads CASSPNPQGASIQYF. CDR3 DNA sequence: TGTGCCAGCTCACCGAATCCGCAGGGGGCAAGCATTCAGTACTTC.

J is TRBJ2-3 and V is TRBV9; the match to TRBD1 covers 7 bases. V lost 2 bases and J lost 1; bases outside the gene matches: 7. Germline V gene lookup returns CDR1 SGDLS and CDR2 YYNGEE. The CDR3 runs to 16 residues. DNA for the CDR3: TGTGCCAGCAGCGTCACGACAGGGATCGGCACAGATACGCAGTATTTT. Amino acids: CASSVTTGIGTDTQYF.

The CDR3 is CASSLDRRVGYEQYF. The CDR3 DNA sequence: TGTGCCAGCAGCTTAGATAGGAGGGTTGGCTACGAGCAGTACTTC. V and J are TRBV11-2 and TRBJ2-7; tentative D call: TRBD2 (6 bases). The CDR3 covers 15 residues. Germline values: CDR1 SGHAT, CDR2 FQNNGV. The V and J ends lost 0 bases and 3 bases respectively, with 12 bases between them.

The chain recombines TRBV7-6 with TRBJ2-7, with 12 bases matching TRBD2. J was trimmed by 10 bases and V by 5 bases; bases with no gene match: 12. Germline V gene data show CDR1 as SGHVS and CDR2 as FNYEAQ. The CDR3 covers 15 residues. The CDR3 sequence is CASSTRGGLAGFQYF. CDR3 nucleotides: TGTGCCAGCAGCACCCGAGGGGGACTAGCGGGTTTTCAGTACTTC.

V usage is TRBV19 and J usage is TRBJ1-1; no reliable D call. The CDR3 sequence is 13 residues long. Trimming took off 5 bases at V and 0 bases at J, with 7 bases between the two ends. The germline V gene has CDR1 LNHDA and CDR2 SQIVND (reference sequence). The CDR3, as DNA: TGTGCCAGTAGTGTCACAGTGAACACTGAAGCTTTCTTT. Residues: CASSVTVNTEAFF.

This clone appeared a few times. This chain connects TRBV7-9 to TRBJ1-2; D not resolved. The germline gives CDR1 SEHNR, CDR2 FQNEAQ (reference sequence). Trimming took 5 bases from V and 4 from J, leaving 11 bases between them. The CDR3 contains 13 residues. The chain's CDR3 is CASSRGSFYGYTF. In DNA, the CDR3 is TGTGCCAGCAGCCGAGGGTCTTTCTATGGCTACACCTTC.

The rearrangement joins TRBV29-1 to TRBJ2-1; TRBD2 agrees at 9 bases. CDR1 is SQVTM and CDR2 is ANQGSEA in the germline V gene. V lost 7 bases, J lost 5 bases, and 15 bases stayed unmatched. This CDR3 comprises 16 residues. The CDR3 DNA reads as TGCAGCGCCGCGGGTGTGTCGCGGGGGGGCGACAATGAGCAGTTCTTC. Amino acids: CSAAGVSRGGDNEQFF.

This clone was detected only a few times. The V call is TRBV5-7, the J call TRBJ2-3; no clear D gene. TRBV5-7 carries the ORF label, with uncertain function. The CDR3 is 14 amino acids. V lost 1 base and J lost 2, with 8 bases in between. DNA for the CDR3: TGTGCCAGCAGCTTGTTGGAGCCCACAGATACGCAGTATTTT. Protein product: CASSLLEPTDTQYF.

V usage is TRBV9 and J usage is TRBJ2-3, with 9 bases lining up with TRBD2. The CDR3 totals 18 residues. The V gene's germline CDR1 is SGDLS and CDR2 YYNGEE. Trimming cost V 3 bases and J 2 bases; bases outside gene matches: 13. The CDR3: CASSEGGGGARYTDTQYF. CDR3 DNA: TGTGCCAGCAGCGAGGGTGGCGGGGGGGCCAGGTACACAGATACGCAGTATTTT.

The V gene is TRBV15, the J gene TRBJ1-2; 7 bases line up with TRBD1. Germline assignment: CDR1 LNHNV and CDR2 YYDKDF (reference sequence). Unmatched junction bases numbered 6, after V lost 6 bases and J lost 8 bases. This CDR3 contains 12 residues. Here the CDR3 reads CATRDREAGYTF. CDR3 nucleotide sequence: TGTGCCACCAGAGACAGGGAGGCCGGCTACACCTTC.

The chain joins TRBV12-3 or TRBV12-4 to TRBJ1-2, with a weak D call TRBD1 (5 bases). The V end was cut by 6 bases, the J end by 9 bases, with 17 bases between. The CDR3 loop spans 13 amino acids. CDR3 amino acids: CASRFSYGASYTF. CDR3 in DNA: TGTGCCAGCAGATTTAGTTATGGGGCGAGCTACACCTTC.

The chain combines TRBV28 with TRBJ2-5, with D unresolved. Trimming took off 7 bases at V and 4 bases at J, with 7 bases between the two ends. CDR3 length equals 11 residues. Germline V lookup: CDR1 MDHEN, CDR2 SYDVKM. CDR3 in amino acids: CASKLSETQYF. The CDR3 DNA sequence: TGTGCCAGCAAGCTCTCAGAGACCCAGTACTTC.

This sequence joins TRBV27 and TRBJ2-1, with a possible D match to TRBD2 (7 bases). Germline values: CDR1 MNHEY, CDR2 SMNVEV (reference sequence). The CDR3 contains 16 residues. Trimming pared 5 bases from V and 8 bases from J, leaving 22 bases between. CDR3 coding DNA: TGTGCCAGCAGTCCGGCGAGCATCCGGGGGGCGTATGAGCAGTTCTTC. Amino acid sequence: CASSPASIRGAYEQFF.

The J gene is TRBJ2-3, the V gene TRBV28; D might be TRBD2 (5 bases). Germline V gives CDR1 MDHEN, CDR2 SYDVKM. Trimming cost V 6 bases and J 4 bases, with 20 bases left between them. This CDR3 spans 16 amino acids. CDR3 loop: CASSRSSWPGSDTQYF. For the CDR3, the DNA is TGTGCCAGCAGCCGCAGTTCCTGGCCGGGGTCAGATACGCAGTATTTT.

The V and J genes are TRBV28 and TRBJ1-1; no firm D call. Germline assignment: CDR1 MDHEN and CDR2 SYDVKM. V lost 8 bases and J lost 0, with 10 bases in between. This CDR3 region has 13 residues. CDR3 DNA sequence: TGTGCCAGCGGAGAATTGGTGAACACTGAAGCTTTCTTT. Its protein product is CASGELVNTEAFF.